The T cell receptor (beta chain) described here comes from a study of blood T cells in healthy people across ages. Overall study findings and caveats: Older age went with lower TCR beta diversity per million T cells, in a roughly linear way. Diversity estimates drawn from one million T cells were deemed underestimates.

The sample holds a few counts of this clonotype. Antigen specificity is unknown. A J-beta primer mix and a sample-barcoded 5' primer were used in a second PCR of about 6 to 12 cycles. A tag from a template-switch adaptor with 12 random nucleotides marked each cDNA molecule. TCRdb re-called the 5' RACE reads with MiXCR, one entry per CDR3 protein. This sample has 1.5 million or so distinct CDR3 sequences, with approximately 39% found just once. Sequencing was done on a sample of blood. This TCR was recovered from a woman younger than 30 in good health.

CDR3 sequence: CASRGMANVLTF. The CDR3 region has the DNA TGTGCCAGCAGAGGAATGGCCAACGTCCTGACTTTC. V is TRBV6-5 and J is TRBJ2-6; D call uncertain. Germline CDR1 MNHEY, CDR2 SVGAGI. This CDR3 has 12 residues. Deletions cut 6 bases from V and 6 bases from J, with 6 bases between.